These 27 T cell receptor beta chains were sequenced from one sample in a study of T cells after yellow fever vaccination. TCRdb fed the 5' RACE reads into MiXCR, producing one record per CDR3 protein. The table shows 500,000 to 650,000 distinct CDR3 sequences, with roughly 17% occurring only once. The specimen comprised PBMCs, sampled around 5 days after the first yellow fever vaccination. The origin of the receptors is a man in his late teens or twenties who received the YFV17D yellow fever vaccine.

This clonotype was found a few times. This sequence joins TRBV7-8 and TRBJ2-1; D is perhaps TRBD2 (7 bases). V gave up 1 base and J gave up 7 bases, with 14 bases separating them. From germline, CDR1 is SGHVS and CDR2 FQNEAQ. CDR3 length: 15 residues. The CDR3 region is CASSLVGGGGNEQFF. The CDR3 coding sequence is TGTGCCAGCAGCTTAGTGGGGGGGGGCGGGAATGAGCAGTTCTTC.

This clonotype was seen only a few times. The chain carries TRBV28 and TRBJ2-5, with D uncertain. The V and J ends lost 7 bases and 1 base respectively, with 10 bases between them. This CDR3 is built from 13 residues. Germline loops: CDR1 MDHEN, CDR2 SYDVKM. The CDR3 reads CASKPRVQETQYF. The CDR3 nucleotides read TGTGCCAGCAAACCCCGGGTCCAAGAGACCCAGTACTTC.

This clonotype was detected a few times. The genes are TRBV20-1 and TRBJ2-1, with unresolved D. V lost 1 base and J lost 3, with 4 bases in between. The germline CDR1 and CDR2 sequences are DFQATT and SNEGSKA (reference sequence). The CDR3 is 12 amino acids. In DNA form, the CDR3 reads TGCAGTGCTAGAGGCAACTACAATGAGCAGTTCTTC. Its translation is CSARGNYNEQFF.

The table lists this clonotype with a few counts. This chain joins TRBV10-3 and TRBJ2-2; 11 positions match TRBD1. Trimming cost V 6 bases and J 6 bases; bases outside gene matches: 3. The CDR3 sequence is 14 residues long. CDR1 is ENHRY and CDR2 is SYGVKD in the germline V gene. DNA for the CDR3: TGTGCCATCAGGGAGGGACAGGGGGCCGGGGAGCTGTTTTTT. Translated, it gives CAIREGQGAGELFF.

This clonotype occurred a few times. The chain recombines TRBV12-3 or TRBV12-4 with TRBJ2-1; 7 nucleotides line up with TRBD1. The CDR3 length is 16 residues. Trimming removed 5 bases from V and 2 bases from J; junction bases left unmatched: 9. The CDR3 coding sequence is TGTGCCAGCAGTCTAATGCCAGGGGGACCCTACAATGAGCAGTTCTTC. Its protein is CASSLMPGGPYNEQFF.

The sample holds many counts of this clonotype. The chain uses TRBV20-1 and TRBJ2-1, with 9 nucleotides matching TRBD1. CDR3 length: 15 amino acids. V shed 0 bases and J 2 bases; nucleotides not matched to a gene: 2. CDR1 and CDR2 from the germline V gene are DFQATT and SNEGSKA (reference sequence). Written as DNA, the CDR3 is TGCAGTGCTAGAGACCGGGACAGGGCCTACAATGAGCAGTTCTTC. Its translation is CSARDRDRAYNEQFF.

This chain links TRBV27 with TRBJ2-3; TRBD2 agrees at 8 bases. The germline V gene has CDR1 MNHEY and CDR2 SMNVEV (reference sequence). The trim removed 4 bases at V and 1 base at J, leaving 4 bases unmatched. The CDR3 runs 15 residues. The CDR3 nucleotides are TGTGCCAGCAGTTCCTTAGCGGGGCGCACAGATACGCAGTATTTT. Amino acids: CASSSLAGRTDTQYF.

In this sample, this clonotype turned up once. The rearrangement uses TRBV20-1 and TRBJ1-1, with D possibly being TRBD1 (6 bases). Germline CDR1 reads DFQATT; CDR2 reads SNEGSKA (reference sequence). Trimming shortened V by 0 bases and J by 7 bases, and 9 bases separated the two germline ends. This CDR3 is built from 12 residues. The CDR3 region has the DNA TGCAGTGCTAGAGAAAAGGGGGATGAAGCTTTCTTT. This gives the protein CSAREKGDEAFF.

The sample holds a few counts of this clonotype. The chain uses TRBV12-3 or TRBV12-4 and TRBJ2-1; 7 nucleotides match TRBD2. Losses at the gene ends were 6 bases for V and 5 bases for J; bases not matched to a gene: 10. CDR3 length: 15 amino acids. The DNA for the CDR3 is TGTGCCAGCAGGACCCGGCTAGCGGCCCACAATGAGCAGTTCTTC. It yields the protein CASRTRLAAHNEQFF.

This chain joins TRBV4-3 and TRBJ2-1, with D unresolved. The V and J ends lost 4 bases and 4 bases respectively, with 14 bases between them. CDR3 length equals 15 residues. Germline-derived CDR1 and CDR2 are LGHNA and YSLEER. CDR3 coding DNA: TGCGCCAGCAGCCTGGTCGTTAATAGTTACAATGAGCAGTTCTTC. Amino acids: CASSLVVNSYNEQFF.

This clonotype was counted only a few times. Here the CDR3 DNA reads TGTGCCAGCAGTTACTTGGTTGTTGAGGGAAGTGGCTACACCTTC. Its protein is CASSYLVVEGSGYTF. The gene calls are TRBV6-5 and TRBJ1-2; D remains unclear. Germline assignment: CDR1 MNHEY and CDR2 SVGAGI. Trimming left V 1 base short and J 7 bases short, with 16 bases between. CDR3 length: 15 residues.

V is TRBV18 and J is TRBJ1-1, with 8 bases identical to TRBD1. The CDR3 is 15 residues long. The germline V gene has CDR1 KGHSH and CDR2 LQKENI. With 1 base clipped from V and 1 base from J, the junction kept 2 bases outside the gene matches. CDR3 sequence: CASSPLGQGNTEAFF. In DNA form, the CDR3 reads TGTGCCAGCTCACCACTAGGACAGGGGAACACTGAAGCTTTCTTT.

In this sample, this clonotype turned up once. The chain joins TRBV18 to TRBJ2-7, with 12 bases aligning to TRBD1. The CDR3 is 15 residues long. Germline V gene data show CDR1 as KGHSH and CDR2 as LQKENI. The V gene end was trimmed by 5 bases and the J gene end by 3 bases; junction bases not matched to a gene: 5. The CDR3 region is CASSSGTGGIYEQYF. DNA for the CDR3: TGTGCCAGCTCATCTGGGACAGGGGGCATCTACGAGCAGTACTTC.

This clonotype was counted only a few times. V usage is TRBV7-9 and J usage is TRBJ2-1, with D perhaps given as TRBD1 or TRBD2 (5 bases each). Trimming left V 3 bases short and J 10 bases short, with 16 bases between. CDR1 is SEHNR and CDR2 is FQNEAQ in the germline V gene (reference sequence). The CDR3 covers 14 residues. CDR3 loop: CASSLLGAAIEQFF. The CDR3 nucleotides are TGTGCCAGCAGCTTGCTCGGGGCTGCCATAGAGCAGTTCTTC.

This clonotype was picked up a small number of times. The gene calls are TRBV6-5 and TRBJ2-3; TRBD1 agrees at 8 bases. The germline V gene encodes CDR1 MNHEY and CDR2 SVGAGI. The V gene end was trimmed by 2 bases and the J gene end by 5 bases; junction bases not matched to a gene: 9. The CDR3 totals 16 residues. The CDR3 here is CASSYGGRGLGDTQYF. The CDR3 DNA follows: TGTGCCAGCAGTTACGGTGGCAGGGGGCTTGGAGATACGCAGTATTTT.

The chain combines TRBV5-1 with TRBJ2-3; D gene uncertain. This CDR3 has 17 residues. Germline CDR1 is SGHRS and CDR2 is YFSETQ. V was cut by 2 bases and J by 0 bases, with 16 bases left in between. The CDR3 protein is CASSFLILSSSTDTQYF. In DNA, the CDR3 is TGCGCCAGCAGCTTTTTAATACTATCCTCTAGCACAGATACGCAGTATTTT.

This clonotype was picked up a small number of times. The V and J genes are TRBV15 and TRBJ2-7, with 7 bases fitting TRBD2. The CDR3 has 16 amino acids. Germline assignment: CDR1 LNHNV and CDR2 YYDKDF (reference sequence). Trimming took 0 bases from V and 2 from J; bases not matched to a gene: 7. The CDR3 protein is CATSRDRIAGPYEQYF. For the CDR3, the DNA is TGTGCCACCAGCAGAGATCGAATAGCGGGCCCCTACGAGCAGTACTTC.

V usage is TRBV5-1 and J usage is TRBJ1-2, with TRBD1 matching over 9 bases. Germline trimming cut 0 bases from V and 3 bases from J; bases unmatched to any gene: 12. CDR1 SGHRS and CDR2 YFSETQ come from the germline V gene. The CDR3 totals 18 residues. In DNA form, the CDR3 reads TGCGCCAGCAGCTTGGCCGCTATCACAGGGGGCAAGGACTATGGCTACACCTTC. Its protein product is CASSLAAITGGKDYGYTF.

The rearrangement joins TRBV7-8 to TRBJ2-5; D call uncertain. The CDR3 has 13 residues. The ends were cut back, 8 bases at V and 2 bases at J, with 12 bases in the middle. CDR1 is SGHVS and CDR2 is FQNEAQ in the germline V gene. The CDR3 sequence is CASRSLVQETQYF. The CDR3, as DNA: TGTGCCAGCCGAAGCCTAGTACAAGAGACCCAGTACTTC.

The chain combines TRBV24-1 with TRBJ2-5; TRBD2 agrees at 9 bases. The CDR3 loop spans 17 amino acids. The J segment lost 5 bases and the V segment lost 6 bases, leaving 15 bases of the junction unmatched. Germline-derived CDR1 and CDR2 are KGHDR and SFDVKD. The CDR3 nucleotides are TGTGCCACCAGTCTAGGTGGCGGGGGGGCTCATGAGGAGACCCAGTACTTC. Translation: CATSLGGGGAHEETQYF.

The chain has TRBV24-1 and TRBJ1-1, with no clear D. This CDR3 is 11 amino acids long. With 4 bases removed from V and 8 bases from J, the gap between germline ends came to 7 bases. Germline V gene sequence: CDR1 KGHDR, CDR2 SFDVKD. The CDR3 sequence: CATSEYGEAFF. In DNA form, the CDR3 reads TGTGCCACCAGTGAATACGGGGAAGCTTTCTTT.

In its sample, this clonotype was seen a few times. The J gene is TRBJ2-7, the V gene TRBV4-1, with D maybe TRBD2 (6 bases). CDR3 length: 14 amino acids. CDR1 MGHRA and CDR2 YSYEKL come from the germline V gene. The V end lost 4 bases, the J end lost 9 bases, and 19 bases lay between the germline ends. The CDR3 DNA reads as TGCGCCAGCAGCCTGGGACTGGGAGCGGCAGGGCAGTACGTC. Translation: CASSLGLGAAGQYV.

This clonotype was picked up a small number of times. The chain has TRBV2 and TRBJ2-7, with 7 bases matching TRBD1. V lost 4 bases, J lost 7 bases, and 7 bases stayed unmatched. Germline V gene data show CDR1 as SNHLY and CDR2 as FYNNEI. CDR3 length: 13 residues. The chain's CDR3 is CASSAWDRGEQYV. The CDR3 DNA follows: TGTGCCAGCAGTGCCTGGGACAGAGGGGAGCAGTACGTC.

This chain connects TRBV5-6 to TRBJ2-4; the D is unclear. V dropped 6 bases and J dropped 0 bases, with 13 bases sitting between them. Germline CDR1 SGHDT, CDR2 YYEEEE. This CDR3 has 15 amino acids. This CDR3 is CASNRANPAKNIQYF. The CDR3 bases are TGTGCCAGCAATCGGGCCAACCCAGCCAAAAACATTCAGTACTTC. The variable domain in full, completed from reference TRBV5-6 and TRBJ2-4, reads DAGVTQSPTHLIKTRGQQVTLRCSPKSGHDTVSWYQQALGQGPQFIFQYYEEEERQRGNFPDRFSGHQFPNYSSELNVNALLLGDSALYLCASNRANPAKNIQYFGAGTRLSVL.

Only a few counts were recorded for this clonotype. The chain joins TRBV7-9 to TRBJ1-1; 7 bases align to TRBD1. The CDR3 spans 13 residues. Unmatched junction bases numbered 12, after V lost 6 bases and J lost 11 bases. Germline V gene sequence: CDR1 SEHNR, CDR2 FQNEAQ (reference sequence). CDR3 sequence: CASREGQRGEAFF. In DNA, the CDR3 is TGTGCCAGCAGAGAGGGACAGCGGGGTGAGGCTTTCTTT.

The chain combines TRBV4-3 with TRBJ2-7; 7 bases map to TRBD1. J lost 2 bases, V lost 0 bases, and 4 bases had no gene match. Germline lookup yields CDR1 LGHNA and CDR2 YSLEER. CDR3 length: 15 amino acids. The CDR3, as DNA: TGCGCCAGCAGCCAAGATAGACAGGGCACCTACGAGCAGTACTTC. This gives the protein CASSQDRQGTYEQYF.

V is TRBV20-1 and J is TRBJ1-2; D not resolved. V gave up 6 bases and J gave up 0 bases, with 17 bases separating them. The CDR3 covers 15 residues. CDR1 is DFQATT, CDR2 SNEGSKA, per germline (reference sequence). This chain's CDR3 is CSAPTRQGANYGYTF. Here the CDR3 DNA reads TGCAGTGCCCCAACCCGACAAGGTGCTAACTATGGCTACACCTTC.